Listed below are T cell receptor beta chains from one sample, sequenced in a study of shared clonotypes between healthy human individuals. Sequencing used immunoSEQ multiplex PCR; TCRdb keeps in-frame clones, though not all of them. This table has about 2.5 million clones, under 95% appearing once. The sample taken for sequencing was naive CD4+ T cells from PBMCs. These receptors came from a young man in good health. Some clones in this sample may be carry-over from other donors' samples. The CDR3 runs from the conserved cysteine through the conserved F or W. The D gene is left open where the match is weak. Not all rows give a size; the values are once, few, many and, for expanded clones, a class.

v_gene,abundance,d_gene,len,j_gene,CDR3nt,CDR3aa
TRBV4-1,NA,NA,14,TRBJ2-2,TGCGCCAGCAGCCTGCCGTTGATCACCGGGGAGCTGTTTTTT,CASSLPLITGELFF
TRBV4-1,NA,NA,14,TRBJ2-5,TGCGCCAGCAGCCAAGGGTGGGGGCGCGAGACCCAGTACTTC,CASSQGWGRETQYF
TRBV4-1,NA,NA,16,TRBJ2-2,TGCGCCAGCAGCCAGTTCGGGGCCTCGAACACCGGGGAGCTGTTTTTT,CASSQFGASNTGELFF
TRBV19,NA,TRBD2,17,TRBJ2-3,TGTGCCAGTAGTGCTCACCGACTAGCGCGGGGCACAGATACGCAGTATTTT,CASSAHRLARGTDTQYF
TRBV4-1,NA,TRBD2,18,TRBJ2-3,TGCGCCAGCAGCCCGGGACTAGCGGGAACCTTTAGCACAGATACGCAGTATTTT,CASSPGLAGTFSTDTQYF
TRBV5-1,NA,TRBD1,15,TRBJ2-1,TGCGCCAGCAGCTTGGGACAGGGTTTTCGCAATGAGCAGTTCTTC,CASSLGQGFRNEQFF
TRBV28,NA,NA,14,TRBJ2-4,TGTGCCAGCAGTGGAGGCGGGGGCAGAAACATTCAGTACTTC,CASSGGGGRNIQYF
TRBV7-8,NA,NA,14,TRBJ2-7,TGTGCCAGCAGCTTAGCGCCGGGGGCGGGCGAGCAGTACTTC,CASSLAPGAGEQYF
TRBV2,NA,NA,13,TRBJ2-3,TGTGCCAGCAGTGAGGCCAGCACAGATACGCAGTATTTT,CASSEASTDTQYF
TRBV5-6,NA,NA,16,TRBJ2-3,TGTGCCAGCAGCTTGGGACAGGAACTTAGCACAGATACGCAGTATTTT,CASSLGQELSTDTQYF
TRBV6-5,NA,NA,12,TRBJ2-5,TGTGCCAGCAGACGGTACCAAGAGACCCAGTACTTC,CASRRYQETQYF
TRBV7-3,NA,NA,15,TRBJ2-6,TGTGCCAGCAGCCAAAGGTCTTCTGGGGCCAACGTCCTGACTTTC,CASSQRSSGANVLTF
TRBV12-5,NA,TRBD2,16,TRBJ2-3,TGTGCTAGTGGTGCTGGAGCGGGAGAGGGCACAGATACGCAGTATTTT,CASGAGAGEGTDTQYF
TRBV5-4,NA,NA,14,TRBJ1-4,TGTGCCAGCAGCTTGGACAGATGGAATGAAAAACTGTTTTTT,CASSLDRWNEKLFF
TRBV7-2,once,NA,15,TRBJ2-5,TGTGCCAGCAGCTACCTGGGGTCGGCGCCTGAGACCCAGTACTTC,CASSYLGSAPETQYF
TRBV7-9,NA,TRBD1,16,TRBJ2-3,TGTGCCAGCAGCTCTACCTACAGGGGGCAAAAAGATACGCAGTATTTT,CASSSTYRGQKDTQYF
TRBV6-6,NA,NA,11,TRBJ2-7,TGTGCCAGCAGTCTCACCTACGAGCAGTACTTC,CASSLTYEQYF
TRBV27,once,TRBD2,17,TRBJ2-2,TGTGCCAGCGCGGGGACTAGCGGGAGGGTGTACACCGGGGAGCTGTTTTTT,CASAGTSGRVYTGELFF
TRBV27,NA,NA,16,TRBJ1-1,TGTGCCAGCAGTTTAAGGTCGGGACAAGGAAACACTGAAGCTTTCTTT,CASSLRSGQGNTEAFF
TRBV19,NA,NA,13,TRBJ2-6,TGTGCCAGTAGTATACGAGGGGCCAACGTCCTGACTTTC,CASSIRGANVLTF
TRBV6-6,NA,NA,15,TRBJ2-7,TGTGCCAGCAACTTAAGTGGGACGGAGGTAGGCGAGCAGTACTTC,CASNLSGTEVGEQYF
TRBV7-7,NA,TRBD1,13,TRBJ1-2,TGTGCCAGCAGCCCGGGACAGGGTGGTGGCTACACCTTC,CASSPGQGGGYTF
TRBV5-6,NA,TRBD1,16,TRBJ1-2,TGTGCCAGCAGCTTGGAGTGGGACAGCCCTAACTATGGCTACACCTTC,CASSLEWDSPNYGYTF
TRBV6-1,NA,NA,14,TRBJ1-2,TGTGCCAGCAGTGAACAGGGGCCGATCTATGGCTACACCTTC,CASSEQGPIYGYTF
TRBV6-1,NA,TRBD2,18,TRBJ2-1,TGTGCCAGCAGTGTAACAACCTCGACCAGCGGGAAACTCAATGAGCAGTTCTTC,CASSVTTSTSGKLNEQFF
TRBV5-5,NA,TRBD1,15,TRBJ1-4,TGTGCCAGCAGCCATGACCGGACAGGGTTCGAAAAACTGTTTTTT,CASSHDRTGFEKLFF
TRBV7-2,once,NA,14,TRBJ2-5,TGTGCCAGCAGCTTAGAACGGCTACAAGAGACCCAGTACTTC,CASSLERLQETQYF
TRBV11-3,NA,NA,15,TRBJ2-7,TGTGCCAGCAGCCCCGGGACGGGGGCCGGGCCCGAGCAGTACTTC,CASSPGTGAGPEQYF
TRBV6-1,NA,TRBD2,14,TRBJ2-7,TGTGCCAGCAGGGGACTAGCGGGGTTCTACGAGCAGTACTTC,CASRGLAGFYEQYF
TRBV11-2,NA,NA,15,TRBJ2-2,TGTGCCAGCAGCGGGGGCGGGACTCCCGAGGGGGAGCTGTTTTTT,CASSGGGTPEGELFF
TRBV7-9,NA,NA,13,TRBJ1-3,TGTGCCAGCAGAAGGGGGGCAGGAAACACCATATATTTT,CASRRGAGNTIYF
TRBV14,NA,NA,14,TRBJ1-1,TGTGCCAGCAGCCCCCCTTACAGGGACACTGAAGCTTTCTTT,CASSPPYRDTEAFF
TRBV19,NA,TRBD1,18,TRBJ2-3,TGTGCCAGTAGTATATTAATACCGGGACAGGGGAGCACAGATACGCAGTATTTT,CASSILIPGQGSTDTQYF
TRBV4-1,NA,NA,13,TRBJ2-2,TGCGCCAGCAGCCTAGTCCGGCCCGGGGAGCTGTTTTTT,CASSLVRPGELFF
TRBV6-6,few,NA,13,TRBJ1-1,TGTGCCAGCAGTACAGACCTGAACACTGAAGCTTTCTTT,CASSTDLNTEAFF
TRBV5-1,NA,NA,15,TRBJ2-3,TGCGCCAGCAGTTATTCCGGGGGAAGCACAGATACGCAGTATTTT,CASSYSGGSTDTQYF
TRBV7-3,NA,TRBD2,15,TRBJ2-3,TGTGCCAGCAGCTTGGGACTAGCGATAGCAGATACGCAGTATTTT,CASSLGLAIADTQYF
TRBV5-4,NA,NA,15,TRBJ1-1,TGTGCCAGCAGTTCCCCCCAGGGAGATTATACTGAAGCTTTCTTT,CASSSPQGDYTEAFF
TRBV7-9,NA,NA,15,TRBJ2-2,TGTGCCAGCAGCTTATTGCCGGGGGACACCGGGGAGCTGTTTTTT,CASSLLPGDTGELFF
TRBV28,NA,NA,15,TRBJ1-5,TGTGCCAGCAGTGGGGGGGGCGGCCTTCATCAGCCCCAGCATTTT,CASSGGGGLHQPQHF
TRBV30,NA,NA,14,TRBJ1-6,TGTGCCTGGAGTGTACGGGGGGCAGGTTCACCCCTCCACTTT,CAWSVRGAGSPLHF
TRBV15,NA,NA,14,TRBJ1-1,TGTGCCACCAGCCGGAGCGGGTTAATTGGGGAAGCTTTCTTT,CATSRSGLIGEAFF
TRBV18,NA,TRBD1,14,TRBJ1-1,TGTGCCAGCTCACAGGGACAGGCGAACACTGAAGCTTTCTTT,CASSQGQANTEAFF
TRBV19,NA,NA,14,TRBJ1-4,TGTGCCAGTACCCTCGGGAGGGGAATTGAAAAACTGTTTTTT,CASTLGRGIEKLFF